This paragraph covers one T cell receptor (beta chain) sequence. The data belong to a study of shared T cell receptors in the human thymus. Assay: immunoSEQ multiplex PCR; the TCRdb copy retains only in-frame clones and omits some. This table has over 450,000 clones, roughly 74% appearing once. The sample was also reused in another study, on human thymus T cells. That study reports: Resections removed during corrective heart surgery provided the thymus tissue used. Across thymic and blood repertoires, the usage of V and J genes appeared to be biased.

Sample: thymocytes. The origin of this receptor is a boy younger than two with a congenital heart defect.

Here the CDR3 reads CASSDWAGDRGGYEQYF. CDR3 nucleotide sequence: TGTGCCAGCAGTGATTGGGCGGGCGACAGGGGTGGGTACGAGCAGTACTTC. The chain couples TRBV6-1 to TRBJ2-7; 8 bases agree with TRBD1. The germline CDR1 and CDR2 sequences are MNHNS and SASEGT. This CDR3 has 17 residues. V lost 3 bases to trimming and J lost 4 bases; unmatched junction nucleotides: 14.